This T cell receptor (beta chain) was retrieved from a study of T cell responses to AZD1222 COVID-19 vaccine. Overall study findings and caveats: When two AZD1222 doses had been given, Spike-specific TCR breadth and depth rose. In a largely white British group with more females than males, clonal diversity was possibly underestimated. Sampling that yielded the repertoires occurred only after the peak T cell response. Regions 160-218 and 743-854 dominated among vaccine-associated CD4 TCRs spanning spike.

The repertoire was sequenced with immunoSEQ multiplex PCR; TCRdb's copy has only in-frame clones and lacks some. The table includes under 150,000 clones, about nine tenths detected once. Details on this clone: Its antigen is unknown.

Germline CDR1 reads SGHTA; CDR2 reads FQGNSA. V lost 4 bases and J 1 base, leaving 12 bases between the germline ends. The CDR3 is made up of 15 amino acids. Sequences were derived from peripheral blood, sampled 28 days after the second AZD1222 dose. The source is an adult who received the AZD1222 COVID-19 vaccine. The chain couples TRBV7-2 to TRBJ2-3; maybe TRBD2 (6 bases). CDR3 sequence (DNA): TGTGCCAGCAGCTCCCGGAGGGCGGGCACAGATACGCAGTATTTT. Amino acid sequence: CASSSRRAGTDTQYF.